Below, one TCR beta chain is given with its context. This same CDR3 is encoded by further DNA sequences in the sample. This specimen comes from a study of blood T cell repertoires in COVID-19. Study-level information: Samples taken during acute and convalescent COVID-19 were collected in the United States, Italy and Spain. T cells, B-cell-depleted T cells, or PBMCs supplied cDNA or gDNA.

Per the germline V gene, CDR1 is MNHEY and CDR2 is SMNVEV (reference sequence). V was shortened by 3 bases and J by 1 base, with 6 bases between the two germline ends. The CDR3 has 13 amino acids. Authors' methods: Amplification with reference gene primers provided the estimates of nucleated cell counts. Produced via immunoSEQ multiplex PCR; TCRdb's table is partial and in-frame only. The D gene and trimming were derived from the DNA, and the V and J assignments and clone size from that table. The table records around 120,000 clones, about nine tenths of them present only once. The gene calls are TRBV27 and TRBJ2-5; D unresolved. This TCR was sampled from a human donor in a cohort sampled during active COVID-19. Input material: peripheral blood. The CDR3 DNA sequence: TGTGCCAGCAGTTTTGGCCGCCAAGAGACCCAGTACTTC. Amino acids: CASSFGRQETQYF.